Following are 8 T cell receptor beta chains from one sample sequenced in a study of blood T cell repertoires in COVID-19. The data were produced by immunoSEQ multiplex PCR, yet TCRdb's version contains in-frame clones alone and is incomplete. The repertoire holds roughly 400,000 clones, with approximately 92% as singletons. Material: PBMCs or T cells enriched from blood (not recorded which). The receptors here all came from a man between 25 and 39 years old who had recovered from COVID-19.

Concerning this clone itself: The sample has other DNA sequences that encode this CDR3 too. The V and J genes are TRBV10-1 and TRBJ2-3, with 9 bases aligning to TRBD2. The V gene's germline CDR1 is WNHNN and CDR2 SYGVQD (reference sequence). This CDR3 is built from 16 residues. Trimming at V came to 0 bases and at J to 0 bases, leaving 1 base not matched to a gene. The CDR3: CASSESLAGSTDTQYF. In DNA, the CDR3 is TGCGCCAGCAGTGAGTCGCTAGCGGGGAGCACAGATACGCAGTATTTT.

The rearrangement links TRBV7-6 to TRBJ1-3; weak D call: TRBD1 (6 bases). The CDR3 contains 15 residues. Germline CDR1 SGHVS, CDR2 FNYEAQ. Trimming took 6 bases from V and 11 from J, leaving 23 bases between them. The CDR3 region is CASSSAGGGREAIYF. In DNA, the CDR3 is TGTGCCAGCAGTTCCGCCGGGGGGGGGCGAGAGGCCATATATTTT. Full variable domain (rest looked up from reference TRBV7-6 and TRBJ1-3): GAGVSQSPRYKVTKRGQDVALRCDPISGHVSLYWYRQALGQGPEFLTYFNYEAQQDKSGLPNDRFSAERPEGSISTLTIQRTEQRDSAMYRCASSSAGGGREAIYFGEGSWLTVV.

This clone was detected once. This rearrangement joins TRBV7-6 to TRBJ2-1, with 7 positions matching TRBD1. Trimming cost V 5 bases and J 3 bases; bases outside gene matches: 10. There are 16 residues in the CDR3. CDR1 SGHVS and CDR2 FNYEAQ come from the germline V gene. The DNA of the CDR3 is TGTGCCAGCAGCAGCCGACAGGGCGAAAGCTACAATGAGCAGTTCTTC. It specifies CASSSRQGESYNEQFF.

This clone was recorded once. The chain is built from TRBV7-9 and TRBJ2-2, with a tentative D call TRBD2 (6 bases). CDR3 size: 16 residues. CDR1 is SEHNR and CDR2 is FQNEAQ in the germline V gene (reference sequence). The V and J ends lost 3 bases and 1 base respectively, with 12 bases between them. This CDR3 reads CASSFIGTVNTGELFF. CDR3 coding DNA: TGTGCCAGCAGCTTTATTGGGACTGTGAACACCGGGGAGCTGTTTTTT.

The chain joins TRBV18 to TRBJ2-7; the match to TRBD1 covers 12 bases. From germline, CDR1 is KGHSH and CDR2 LQKENI. The CDR3 contains 15 residues. The J segment lost 3 bases and the V segment lost 5 bases, leaving 5 bases of the junction unmatched. This chain's CDR3 is CASSTGTGGFYEQYF. As DNA, the CDR3 is TGTGCCAGCTCAACCGGGACAGGGGGCTTCTACGAGCAGTACTTC.

The chain recombines TRBV3-1 (or the pseudogene TRBV3-2) with TRBJ1-1, with a tentative D call TRBD1 (5 bases). Between the trimmed V and J ends, which lost 5 bases and 5 bases, there was a span of 9 bases. CDR1 is LGHDT, CDR2 YNNKEL, per germline (reference sequence). This CDR3 spans 12 amino acids. Here the CDR3 DNA reads TGTGCCAGCAGCGATGGGGGGACTGAAGCTTTCTTT. It is translated as CASSDGGTEAFF.

The CDR3: CASTGTGVTGELFF. CDR3 DNA sequence: TGTGCCAGCACCGGGACAGGGGTCACCGGGGAGCTGTTTTTT. The chain couples TRBV2 to TRBJ2-2, with 10 bases identical to TRBD1. The CDR3 has 14 amino acids. In germline, CDR1 is SNHLY, CDR2 FYNNEI. Trimming removed 7 bases from V and 4 bases from J; junction bases left unmatched: 3. Full variable domain (rest looked up from reference TRBV2 and TRBJ2-2): EPEVTQTPSHQVTQMGQEVILRCVPISNHLYFYWYRQILGQKVEFLVSFYNNEISEKSEIFDDQFSVERPDGSNFTLKIRSTKLEDSAMYFCASTGTGVTGELFFGEGSRLTVL.

The chain has TRBV25-1 and TRBJ2-2; TRBD2 matches at 13 bases. The V gene end was trimmed by 7 bases and the J gene end by 0 bases; junction bases not matched to a gene: 5. The CDR3 is 17 amino acids. The germline V gene encodes CDR1 MGHDK and CDR2 SYGVNS. The CDR3 nucleotides read TGTGCCAGCATGGGGACTAGCGGGATCGCGAACACCGGGGAGCTGTTTTTT. Protein: CASMGTSGIANTGELFF.